Below are 27 T cell receptor beta chains sequenced from a single sample in a study of response to subunit inactivated influenza vaccine. TCRdb ran MiXCR on the RT-PCR reads and lists one entry per CDR3 protein. The repertoire holds 600,000 to 850,000 distinct CDR3 sequences, with 14% as singletons. Material: PBMCs from blood, obtained about 14 days before vaccination. These receptors all stem from a man aged 45-60 years who received an inactivated influenza vaccine.

The chain carries TRBV6-2 or TRBV6-3 and TRBJ1-1; D gene uncertain. The CDR3 loop spans 12 amino acids. Trimming removed 8 bases from V and 0 bases from J, with 7 bases in between. The germline CDR1 and CDR2 sequences are MNHEY and SVGEGT. The CDR3 DNA reads as TGTGCCAGCGGGTCCGTGAACACTGAAGCTTTCTTT. Translation: CASGSVNTEAFF.

The table lists this clonotype with a few counts. The chain is built from TRBV20-1 and TRBJ2-3, with D perhaps TRBD2 (5 bases). The length of the CDR3 is 15 residues. CDR1 and CDR2 (germline): DFQATT, SNEGSKA (reference sequence). V lost 1 base, J lost 3 bases, and 14 bases lay in between. CDR3 nucleotide sequence: TGCAGTGCTAGAGGGGGTGGGAGTGTTACAGATACGCAGTATTTT. This translates into CSARGGGSVTDTQYF.

This clonotype was seen many times. The chain links TRBV5-1 to TRBJ2-3; tentatively, D is TRBD2 (5 bases). CDR1 is SGHRS and CDR2 is YFSETQ in the germline V gene. The CDR3 runs 15 residues. Trimming stripped 3 bases from V and 7 bases from J, with 18 bases between. For the CDR3, the DNA is TGCGCCAGCAGCTCCTGGGGAGCTTCGGAGAATACGCAGTATTTT. It is translated as CASSSWGASENTQYF. Using reference TRBV5-1 and TRBJ2-3 for the parts outside the CDR3, the full variable domain is KAGVTQTPRYLIKTRGQQVTLSCSPISGHRSVSWYQQTPGQGLQFLFEYFSETQRNKGNFPGRFSGRQFSNSRSEMNVSTLELGDSALYLCASSSWGASENTQYFGPGTRLTVL.

The chain combines TRBV27 with TRBJ1-2; perhaps TRBD1 as D (5 bases). The CDR3 runs 14 residues. Trimming pared 1 base from V and 4 bases from J, leaving 10 bases between. Germline V CDR1 and CDR2: MNHEY, SMNVEV (reference sequence). The DNA of the CDR3 is TGTGCCAGCAGTTTATTCGGGGGGGTCTATGGCTACACCTTC. Protein: CASSLFGGVYGYTF.

This chain links TRBV5-1 with TRBJ2-7; D may be TRBD1 (6 bases). CDR3 length equals 15 residues. CDR1 is SGHRS and CDR2 is YFSETQ in the germline V gene. The ends were cut back, 0 bases at V and 2 bases at J, with 12 bases in the middle. CDR3 sequence (DNA): TGCGCCAGCAGCTTGGAGGCAGGGGAGACCTACGAGCAGTACTTC. Translated: CASSLEAGETYEQYF. The variable domain in full, completed from reference TRBV5-1 and TRBJ2-7, reads KAGVTQTPRYLIKTRGQQVTLSCSPISGHRSVSWYQQTPGQGLQFLFEYFSETQRNKGNFPGRFSGRQFSNSRSEMNVSTLELGDSALYLCASSLEAGETYEQYFGPGTRLTVT.

The chain joins TRBV6-1 to TRBJ2-1; TRBD2 matches 11 bases. CDR3 length: 16 residues. CDR1 and CDR2 (germline): MNHNS, SASEGT. The ends lost 6 bases at V and 6 bases at J; junction bases unmatched: 10. The CDR3 loop is CASSGLGLAEFNEQFF. The CDR3 nucleotides read TGTGCCAGCAGCGGACTGGGACTAGCGGAATTCAATGAGCAGTTCTTC.

The chain is built from TRBV5-6 and TRBJ2-1, with 13 positions matching TRBD2. Trimming at V came to 0 bases and at J to 8 bases, leaving 2 bases not matched to a gene. Germline lookup yields CDR1 SGHDT and CDR2 YYEEEE. This CDR3 region has 15 residues. The CDR3 sequence: CASSLGTSGGDEQFF. CDR3 nucleotides: TGTGCCAGCAGCTTGGGGACTAGCGGGGGCGATGAGCAGTTCTTC.

In its sample, this clonotype was seen a few times. The V gene is TRBV4-2, the J gene TRBJ2-2; 8 bases fit TRBD2. CDR3 size: 16 residues. Germline CDR1 and CDR2: LGHNA and YNFKEQ. The junction had 11 bases not matched to a gene; V was cut back by 4 bases and J by 7 bases. As DNA, the CDR3 is TGTGCCAGCAGCCTGGGGACTAGACCAGCGGACGGGGAGCTGTTTTTT. Translated: CASSLGTRPADGELFF.

Turning to this clonotype: A junction boundary mismatches the germline segment, possibly from a read error. V and J are TRBV5-5 and TRBJ2-1; 9 bases are shared with TRBD2. CDR3 size: 18 residues. Germline V gene sequence: CDR1 SGHKS, CDR2 YYEKEE (reference sequence). CDR3 amino acids: CAISFGGLAGPVRNEQFF. The DNA for the CDR3 is TGTGCCATCAGCTTTGGGGGGCTAGCGGGACCGGTGCGGAATGAGCAGTTCTTC.

This clonotype appeared many times. The rearrangement links TRBV5-1 to TRBJ2-2, with TRBD1 identical over 9 bases. Trimming cost V 1 base and J 0 bases; bases outside gene matches: 4. The germline CDR1 and CDR2 sequences are SGHRS and YFSETQ. This CDR3 is built from 17 residues. This CDR3 is CASSLFGTGPNTGELFF. The CDR3 coding sequence is TGCGCCAGCAGCTTGTTCGGGACAGGGCCGAACACCGGGGAGCTGTTTTTT.

The chain uses TRBV24-1 and TRBJ2-3, with 10 bases that match TRBD1. The CDR3 spans 16 residues. Unmatched junction bases numbered 2, after V lost 0 bases and J lost 3 bases. The germline V gene encodes CDR1 KGHDR and CDR2 SFDVKD. CDR3 amino acids: CATSDLGDRGTDTQYF. The CDR3 DNA is TGTGCCACCAGTGATTTGGGGGACAGGGGTACAGATACGCAGTATTTT.

This clonotype has more than one count but fewer than ten. The chain employs TRBV20-1 and TRBJ2-3, with 9 bases aligning to TRBD2. Germline CDR1 reads DFQATT; CDR2 reads SNEGSKA (reference sequence). The CDR3 extends over 16 amino acids. The CDR3 sequence: CSFGKREVASTDTQYF. The CDR3 DNA sequence: TGCAGCTTCGGGAAGCGGGAGGTCGCTAGCACAGATACGCAGTATTTT.

This clonotype was seen only a few times. This sequence joins TRBV7-9 and TRBJ2-1; 8 bases fit TRBD1. Germline assignment: CDR1 SEHNR and CDR2 FQNEAQ (reference sequence). This CDR3 has 16 amino acids. Trimming removed 4 bases from V and 6 bases from J; junction bases left unmatched: 11. Here the CDR3 reads CASSSQPQGAPNEQFF. In DNA, the CDR3 is TGTGCCAGCAGCTCCCAGCCGCAGGGGGCCCCCAATGAGCAGTTCTTC.

A few counts support this clonotype. The chain has TRBV7-8 and TRBJ2-5; D might be TRBD2 (6 bases). The CDR3 is made up of 15 amino acids. Germline values: CDR1 SGHVS, CDR2 FQNEAQ. Trimming cost V 5 bases and J 5 bases, with 18 bases left between them. The CDR3 DNA reads as TGTGCCAGCAGCGACCCCCCCTGGGCGGGGGAGACCCAGTACTTC. Its translation is CASSDPPWAGETQYF.

This clonotype appeared a few times. DNA of the CDR3: TGCGCCAGCAGCCCCACACCGCCCGGGACAGGGGGCATTGATGAGCAGTTCTTC. The encoded protein is CASSPTPPGTGGIDEQFF. The chain employs TRBV5-1 and TRBJ2-1; TRBD1 aligns across 12 bases. V lost 4 bases and J lost 8; bases outside the gene matches: 16. CDR3 size: 18 residues. The germline gives CDR1 SGHRS, CDR2 YFSETQ.

This clonotype has only a few counts. CDR3 nucleotides: TGTGCCAGCAGTTCCGGGACAGCTGTCCCGACCCAGTACTTC. Amino acids: CASSSGTAVPTQYF. The chain employs TRBV7-9 and TRBJ2-5; TRBD1 matches 7 bases. V was clipped by 6 bases and J by 7 bases; unmatched bases: 11. The CDR3 is 14 residues long. The germline V gene encodes CDR1 SEHNR and CDR2 FQNEAQ (reference sequence). The whole variable domain, remainder taken from reference TRBV7-9 and TRBJ2-5, is DTGVSQNPRHKITKRGQNVTFRCDPISEHNRLYWYRQTLGQGPEFLTYFQNEAQLEKSRLLSDRFSAERPKGSFSTLEIQRTEQGDSAMYLCASSSGTAVPTQYFGPGTRLLVL.

This clonotype was counted only a few times. J is TRBJ2-3 and V is TRBV7-2; D remains ambiguous. The CDR3 is 16 amino acids. Germline V gene lookup returns CDR1 SGHTA and CDR2 FQGNSA. V lost 5 bases, J lost 2 bases, and 17 bases lay in between. The CDR3 protein is CASSPPRGRATDTQYF. The CDR3 nucleotides read TGTGCCAGCAGCCCCCCTCGCGGTCGGGCCACAGATACGCAGTATTTT.

This clonotype was seen a handful of times. This chain joins TRBV10-3 and TRBJ2-1; the match to TRBD2 covers 8 bases. Germline V gene sequence: CDR1 ENHRY, CDR2 SYGVKD. J lost 1 base, V lost 6 bases, and 2 bases had no gene match. CDR3 length equals 14 residues. The CDR3 sequence: CAIRERESYNEQFF. The CDR3 DNA is TGTGCCATCAGGGAGCGGGAGTCCTACAATGAGCAGTTCTTC.

The DNA of the CDR3 is TGTGCCAGCAGCGGAACGGGACAGCAGGCAGATACGCAGTATTTT. Translated, it gives CASSGTGQQADTQYF. The chain carries TRBV5-4 and TRBJ2-3; 7 bases are shared with TRBD1. The V gene end was trimmed by 4 bases and the J gene end by 4 bases; junction bases not matched to a gene: 9. This CDR3 is built from 15 residues. Germline V gene sequence: CDR1 SGHNT, CDR2 YYREEE (reference sequence).

The genes are TRBV25-1 and TRBJ2-1; D gene ambiguous. Trimming pared 5 bases from V and 5 bases from J, leaving 10 bases between. The CDR3 consists of 13 residues. The germline gives CDR1 MGHDK, CDR2 SYGVNS. The CDR3 DNA reads as TGTGCCAGCAGTAGGGATGAAAACAATGAGCAGTTCTTC. Amino acids: CASSRDENNEQFF.

The CDR3 is CASRVQGARTEAFF. In DNA, the CDR3 is TGCGCCAGCAGAGTACAGGGGGCGCGCACTGAAGCTTTCTTT. The chain carries TRBV5-1 and TRBJ1-1; TRBD1 matches at 9 bases. Per the germline V gene, CDR1 is SGHRS and CDR2 is YFSETQ. The CDR3 loop spans 14 amino acids. Trimming took 5 bases from V and 4 from J; bases not matched to a gene: 6. Full variable domain (outside the CDR3, taken from reference TRBV5-1 and TRBJ1-1): KAGVTQTPRYLIKTRGQQVTLSCSPISGHRSVSWYQQTPGQGLQFLFEYFSETQRNKGNFPGRFSGRQFSNSRSEMNVSTLELGDSALYLCASRVQGARTEAFFGQGTRLTVV.

This clonotype was counted between two and nine times. CDR3 coding DNA: TGTGCCAGCAGCCAAGAGCATTTAGGAAACACCATATATTTT. Translating it yields CASSQEHLGNTIYF. The genes are TRBV7-2 and TRBJ1-3; D is ambiguous. V was cut by 5 bases and J by 4 bases, with 12 bases left in between. Germline V lookup: CDR1 SGHTA, CDR2 FQGNSA. The CDR3 extends over 14 amino acids.

The V call is TRBV7-9, the J call TRBJ2-4; D is uncertain. This CDR3 is built from 15 residues. Trimming cost V 3 bases and J 5 bases, with 14 bases left between them. Germline V gene data show CDR1 as SEHNR and CDR2 as FQNEAQ (reference sequence). The CDR3, as DNA: TGTGCCAGCAGCTTCTCAACCGCTTTACAAAACATTCAGTACTTC. It specifies CASSFSTALQNIQYF.

In this sample, this clonotype turned up a few times. V is TRBV3-1 and J is TRBJ2-3; D tentatively reads TRBD1 or TRBD2 (5 bases each). Germline V gives CDR1 LGHDT, CDR2 YNNKEL (reference sequence). There are 16 residues in the CDR3. V was trimmed by 3 bases and J by 4 bases, leaving 17 bases between them. This chain's CDR3 is CASSQGPSGRADTQYF. CDR3 nucleotide sequence: TGTGCCAGCAGCCAGGGACCGAGTGGTCGGGCAGATACGCAGTATTTT.

This clonotype was counted between two and nine times. CDR3 DNA sequence: TGTGCCAGCAGCCCTGGGGCGGGACAGGGCTACAATGAGCAGTTCTTC. It translates to CASSPGAGQGYNEQFF. The genes are TRBV4-2 and TRBJ2-1; 9 nucleotides agree with TRBD1. Germline V gives CDR1 LGHNA, CDR2 YNFKEQ. This CDR3 region has 16 residues. V shed 4 bases and J 3 bases; nucleotides not matched to a gene: 7.

The chain's CDR3 is CASSPNSGSTDTQYF. CDR3 nucleotide sequence: TGTGCCAGCAGCCCAAACAGCGGATCCACAGATACGCAGTATTTT. The chain links TRBV7-3 to TRBJ2-3; perhaps TRBD2 as D (5 bases). Germline V gives CDR1 SGHTA, CDR2 FQGTGA. Trimming took off 5 bases at V and 2 bases at J, with 14 bases between the two ends. The length of the CDR3 is 15 residues.

This clonotype was recorded a few times. The chain joins TRBV20-1 to TRBJ2-3; the D is unclear. V lost 5 bases and J 3 bases, leaving 9 bases between the germline ends. The CDR3 sequence is 12 residues long. Germline V lookup: CDR1 DFQATT, CDR2 SNEGSKA (reference sequence). The CDR3 sequence: CSAGYGTDTQYF. The CDR3 region has the DNA TGCAGTGCTGGATATGGTACAGATACGCAGTATTTT.